This TCR beta chain emerged from a study of long-term antiretroviral therapy in people with HIV. Study observations and caveats: Repertoires from HIV showed CDR3 length ranges narrower than those of controls.

They ran version v3.0 of the immunoSEQ assay at survey level. This table comes from immunoSEQ multiplex PCR, and its TCRdb copy is limited to in-frame clones, with some not included. The sample shows under 35,000 clones, about 85% of them seen only once. A word on this clone: Its antigen remains unidentified.

The clonotype comes from a man younger than 30 with HIV. This sample comprised unsorted PBMCs, obtained 1.1 years after starting antiretroviral therapy.

The CDR3 sequence: CASRGGEGGEETQYF. For the CDR3, the DNA is TGTGCCAGCAGGGGAGGAGAGGGAGGCGAAGAGACCCAGTACTTC. The chain has TRBV9 and TRBJ2-5; weak D call: TRBD2 (6 bases). CDR3 size: 15 residues. The V gene lost 5 bases and the J gene lost 3 bases, with 17 bases spanning the gap. Per the germline V gene, CDR1 is SGDLS and CDR2 is YYNGEE.